These 14 T cell receptor beta chains originate from one sample sequenced in a study of T cell responses to AZD1222 COVID-19 vaccine (dated by TCRdb to the early 2020s). Library generation was performed with the immunoSEQ multiplex PCR assay. TCRdb retrieved this table from immuneACCESS and kept in-frame rearrangements only. Not all clones are present; in checked studies, unresolved V genes account for under half, and no reason is known for the remainder. The sample table holds about 130,000 clones, of which more than 70% were seen once. The biggest ten clones account for 4.4% of the sample. Read against the paper, the sample's time point label means: about 28 days (+/-7) after the second vaccine dose. Sequenced material: peripheral blood, taken 28 days after the second AZD1222 dose. The source is an adult who received the AZD1222 COVID-19 vaccine.

The chain has TRBV30 and TRBJ1-1; the D gene is possibly TRBD1 (5 bases). CDR1 and CDR2 from the germline V gene are GTSNPN and SVGIG (reference sequence). Between the trimmed V and J ends, which lost 2 bases and 2 bases, there was a span of 9 bases. The CDR3 length is 13 residues. CDR3 sequence: CAWSQRGNTEAFF. CDR3 in DNA: TGTGCCTGGAGTCAAAGGGGTAACACTGAAGCTTTCTTT.

The J gene is TRBJ2-1, the V gene TRBV4-2, with 10 bases fitting TRBD2. The CDR3 is 17 amino acids. V gave up 0 bases and J gave up 8 bases; unmatched junction bases: 10. CDR1 and CDR2 from the germline V gene are LGHNA and YNFKEQ. The CDR3 loop is CASSQDSPAGGPHEQFF. As DNA, the CDR3 is TGTGCCAGCAGCCAAGACTCTCCAGCGGGGGGGCCGCATGAGCAGTTCTTC.

This clone occurred a few times. This chain connects TRBV28 to TRBJ1-1; 7 nucleotides line up with TRBD1. The germline CDR1 and CDR2 sequences are MDHEN and SYDVKM. Trimming cost V 7 bases and J 0 bases; bases outside gene matches: 11. The length of the CDR3 is 16 residues. The DNA for the CDR3 is TGTGCCAGCAACTCGGGACAGCAAATTATGAACACTGAAGCTTTCTTT. Residues: CASNSGQQIMNTEAFF.

This chain joins TRBV28 and TRBJ2-3; 12 positions agree with TRBD2. This CDR3 is built from 17 residues. V trimming: 8 bases; J trimming: 4 bases; junction bases outside the gene matches: 13. CDR1 is MDHEN, CDR2 SYDVKM, per germline. The CDR3 is CASAGTSGFAAADTQYF. CDR3 in DNA: TGTGCCAGCGCCGGGACTAGCGGGTTTGCTGCGGCAGATACGCAGTATTTT.

The V and J genes are TRBV10-3 and TRBJ1-3; 9 nucleotides align to TRBD1. Germline V CDR1 and CDR2: ENHRY, SYGVKD. V shed 5 bases, J shed 8 bases, and the junction held 10 bases outside the gene matches. This CDR3 is built from 15 residues. CDR3 sequence: CAISFGTGKSDTIYF. The CDR3 nucleotides read TGTGCCATCAGTTTCGGGACAGGGAAGTCGGACACCATATATTTT.

CDR3 bases: TGTGCCAGCAGTTTGGACAGGGGGCGCGGGATGGTGAAGCAGTTCTTC. Translating it yields CASSLDRGRGMVKQFF. The V and J genes are TRBV6-6 and TRBJ2-1; TRBD1 agrees at 11 bases. Germline assignment: CDR1 MNHNY and CDR2 SVGAGI (reference sequence). The CDR3 runs to 16 residues. Trimming took 4 bases from V and 11 from J; bases not matched to a gene: 13.

The rearrangement links TRBV28 to TRBJ1-1; D may be TRBD1 (5 bases). The V and J ends lost 4 bases and 11 bases respectively, with 11 bases between them. Germline V gives CDR1 MDHEN, CDR2 SYDVKM. CDR3 length equals 11 residues. The CDR3 DNA follows: TGTGCCAGCAGTTGGGGCGGGGTTGCTTTCTTT. Residues: CASSWGGVAFF. The whole variable domain, filled in from reference TRBV28 and TRBJ1-1, reads DVKVTQSSRYLVKRTGEKVFLECVQDMDHENMFWYRQDPGLGLRLIYFSYDVKMKEKGDIPEGYSVSREKKERFSLILESASTNQTSMYLCASSWGGVAFFGQGTRLTVV.

V gene TRBV19 combines with J gene TRBJ2-1; no firm D call. Germline V CDR1 and CDR2: LNHDA, SQIVND (reference sequence). Trimming took off 7 bases at V and 4 bases at J, with 5 bases between the two ends. The CDR3 is 11 residues long. CDR3 in DNA: TGTGCCAGTACAGGTTACAATGAGCAGTTCTTC. Translation: CASTGYNEQFF.

The rearrangement links TRBV14 to TRBJ1-6; D is uncertain. The V end lost 6 bases, the J end lost 5 bases, and 11 bases lay between the germline ends. Looked up from germline, CDR1 is SGHDN and CDR2 is FVKESK. The CDR3 spans 14 residues. Here the CDR3 reads CASREGSHNSPLHF. For the CDR3, the DNA is TGTGCCAGCAGGGAGGGATCCCATAATTCACCCCTCCACTTT.

CDR3 in amino acids: CASIIGGQTMEAFF. The CDR3 nucleotides read TGTGCCAGCATTATAGGGGGACAAACTATGGAAGCTTTCTTT. The rearrangement uses TRBV6-5 and TRBJ1-1; perhaps TRBD1 as D (6 bases). The V and J ends lost 7 bases and 8 bases respectively, with 20 bases between them. The germline V gene has CDR1 MNHEY and CDR2 SVGAGI. CDR3 length: 14 amino acids.

This rearrangement joins TRBV28 to TRBJ1-1; D gene uncertain. There are 14 residues in the CDR3. Germline-derived CDR1 and CDR2 are MDHEN and SYDVKM. V lost 5 bases, J lost 1 base, and 11 bases lay in between. The CDR3 DNA sequence: TGTGCCAGCAGTCCCCTATGGACGAACACTGAAGCTTTCTTT. Translation gives CASSPLWTNTEAFF.

The V call is TRBV5-1, the J call TRBJ1-1, with D unclear. CDR3 length: 12 amino acids. Trimming removed 4 bases from V and 6 bases from J, with 10 bases in between. Germline CDR1 reads SGHRS; CDR2 reads YFSETQ. CDR3 region: CASSPRHSEAFF. DNA for the CDR3: TGCGCCAGCAGCCCCAGACACTCTGAAGCTTTCTTT.

The chain joins TRBV7-9 to TRBJ1-4; D possibly corresponds to TRBD1 (5 bases). Between the trimmed V and J ends, which lost 0 bases and 6 bases, there was a span of 8 bases. Germline lookup yields CDR1 SEHNR and CDR2 FQNEAQ (reference sequence). This CDR3 is built from 14 residues. The CDR3 protein is CASSLAGEDEKLFF. The DNA for the CDR3 is TGTGCCAGCAGCTTAGCAGGGGAAGATGAAAAACTGTTTTTT.

This clone was seen just once. Here the CDR3 reads CASSQSYGPRGETQYF. CDR3 bases: TGCGCCAGCAGCCAAAGTTACGGGCCAAGGGGGGAGACCCAGTACTTC. The gene calls are TRBV4-1 and TRBJ2-5; D might be TRBD1 (6 bases). Trimming shortened V by 2 bases and J by 5 bases, and 18 bases separated the two germline ends. Germline V gene data show CDR1 as MGHRA and CDR2 as YSYEKL. The CDR3 extends over 16 amino acids.